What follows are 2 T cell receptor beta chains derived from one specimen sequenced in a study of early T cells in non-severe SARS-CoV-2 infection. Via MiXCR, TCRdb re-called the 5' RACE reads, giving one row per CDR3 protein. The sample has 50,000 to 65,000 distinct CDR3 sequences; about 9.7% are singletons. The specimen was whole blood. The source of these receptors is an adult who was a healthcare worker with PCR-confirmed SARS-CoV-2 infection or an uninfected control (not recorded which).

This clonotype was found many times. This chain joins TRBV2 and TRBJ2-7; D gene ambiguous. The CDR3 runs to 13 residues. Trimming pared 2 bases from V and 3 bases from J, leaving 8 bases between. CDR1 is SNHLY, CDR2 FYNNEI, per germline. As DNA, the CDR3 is TGTGCCAGCAGTGAAAGACTGCTCTACGAGCAGTACTTC. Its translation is CASSERLLYEQYF.

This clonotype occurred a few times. The DNA for the CDR3 is TGTGCCAGCAGTGAAGAGGACAGGGTTGGGGCCTCCGGGGAGCTGTTTTTT. This encodes CASSEEDRVGASGELFF. The J gene is TRBJ2-2, the V gene TRBV6-4; TRBD1 matches 8 bases. V shed 3 bases and J 6 bases; nucleotides not matched to a gene: 12. Germline V gene sequence: CDR1 MRHNA, CDR2 SNTAGT. The CDR3 consists of 17 residues.